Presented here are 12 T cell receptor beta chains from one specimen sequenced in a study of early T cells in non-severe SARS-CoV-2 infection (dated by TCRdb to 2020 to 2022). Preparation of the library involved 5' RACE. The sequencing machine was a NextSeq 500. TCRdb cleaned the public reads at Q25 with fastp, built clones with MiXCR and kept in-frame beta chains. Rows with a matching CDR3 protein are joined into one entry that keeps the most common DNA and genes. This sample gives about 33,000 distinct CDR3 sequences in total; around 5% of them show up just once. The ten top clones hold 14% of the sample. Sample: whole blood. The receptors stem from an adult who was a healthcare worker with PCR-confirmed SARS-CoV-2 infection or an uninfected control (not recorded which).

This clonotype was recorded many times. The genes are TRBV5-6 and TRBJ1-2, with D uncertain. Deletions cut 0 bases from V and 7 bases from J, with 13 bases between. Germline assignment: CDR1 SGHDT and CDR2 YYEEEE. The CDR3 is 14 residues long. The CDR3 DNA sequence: TGTGCCAGCAGCTTGGAGGGAACGATACTTGGCTACACCTTC. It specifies CASSLEGTILGYTF.

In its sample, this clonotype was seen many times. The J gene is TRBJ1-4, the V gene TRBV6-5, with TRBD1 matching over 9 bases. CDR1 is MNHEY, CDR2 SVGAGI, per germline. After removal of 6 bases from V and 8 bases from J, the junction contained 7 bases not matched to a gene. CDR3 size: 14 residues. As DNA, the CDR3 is TGTGCCAGCAGGGAACAGGGGGCAGGAGAAAAACTGTTTTTT. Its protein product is CASREQGAGEKLFF.

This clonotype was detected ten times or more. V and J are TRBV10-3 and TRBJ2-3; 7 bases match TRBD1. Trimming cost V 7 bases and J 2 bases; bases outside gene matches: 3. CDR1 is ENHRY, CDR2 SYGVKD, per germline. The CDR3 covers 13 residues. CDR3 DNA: TGTGCCATCAAAGGACAGGCCACAGATACGCAGTATTTT. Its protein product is CAIKGQATDTQYF.

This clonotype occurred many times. DNA for the CDR3: TGTGCCAGCAGTCTTTCTTGGGACACCATATATTTT. Translating gives CASSLSWDTIYF. The chain uses TRBV6-6 and TRBJ1-3, with unresolved D. Trimming took 5 bases from V and 8 from J, leaving 10 bases between them. The CDR3 has 12 residues. The germline V gene encodes CDR1 MNHNY and CDR2 SVGAGI (reference sequence).

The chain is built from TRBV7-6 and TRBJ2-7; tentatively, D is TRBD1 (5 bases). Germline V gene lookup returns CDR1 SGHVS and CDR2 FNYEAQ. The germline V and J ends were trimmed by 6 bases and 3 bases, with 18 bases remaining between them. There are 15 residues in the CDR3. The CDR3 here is CASSEDSQRHYEQYF. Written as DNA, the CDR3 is TGTGCCAGCAGTGAAGACAGTCAAAGGCACTACGAGCAGTACTTC.

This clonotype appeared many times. CDR3 DNA: TGTGCCAGCAGTCGATTCGCGGCCCTTAGAGCCGGGGAGCTGTTTTTT. It is translated as CASSRFAALRAGELFF. The chain is built from TRBV11-2 and TRBJ2-2; D unclear. V was trimmed by 6 bases and J by 6 bases, leaving 20 bases between them. Looked up from germline, CDR1 is SGHAT and CDR2 is FQNNGV. The CDR3 covers 16 residues.

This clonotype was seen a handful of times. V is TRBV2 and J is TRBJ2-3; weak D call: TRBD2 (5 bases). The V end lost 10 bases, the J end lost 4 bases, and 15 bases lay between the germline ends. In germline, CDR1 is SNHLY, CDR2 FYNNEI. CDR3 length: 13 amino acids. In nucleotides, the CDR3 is TGTGCCACAGTCTCTAGCCGCGCAGATACGCAGTATTTT. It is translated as CATVSSRADTQYF.

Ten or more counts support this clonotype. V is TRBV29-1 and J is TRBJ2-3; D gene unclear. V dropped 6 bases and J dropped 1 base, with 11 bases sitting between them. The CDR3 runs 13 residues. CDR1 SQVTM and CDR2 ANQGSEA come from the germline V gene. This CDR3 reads CSVAWGGTDTQYF. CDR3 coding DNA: TGCAGCGTCGCCTGGGGTGGCACAGATACGCAGTATTTT.

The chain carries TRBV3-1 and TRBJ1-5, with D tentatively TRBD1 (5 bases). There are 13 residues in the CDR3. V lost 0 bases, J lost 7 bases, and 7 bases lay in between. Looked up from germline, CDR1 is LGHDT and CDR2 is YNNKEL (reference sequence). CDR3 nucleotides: TGTGCCAGCAGCCAAGACAGGGTACAGCCCCAGCATTTT. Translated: CASSQDRVQPQHF.

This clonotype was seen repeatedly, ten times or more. CDR3 nucleotide sequence: TGTGCCAGCAGTGATCACAGGTTTCAGCCCCAGCATTTT. Protein sequence: CASSDHRFQPQHF. The gene calls are TRBV6-1 and TRBJ1-5; tentative D call: TRBD1 (5 bases). CDR1 and CDR2 (germline): MNHNS, SASEGT. The CDR3 totals 13 residues. V was pared by 3 bases and J by 6 bases, with 9 bases between.

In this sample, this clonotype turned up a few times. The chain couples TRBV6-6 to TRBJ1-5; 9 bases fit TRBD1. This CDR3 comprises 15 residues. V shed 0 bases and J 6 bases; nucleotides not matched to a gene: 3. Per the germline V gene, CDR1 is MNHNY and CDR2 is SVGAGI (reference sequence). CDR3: CASSYSGQGGQPQHF. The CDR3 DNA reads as TGTGCCAGCAGTTACTCGGGACAGGGAGGTCAGCCCCAGCATTTT.

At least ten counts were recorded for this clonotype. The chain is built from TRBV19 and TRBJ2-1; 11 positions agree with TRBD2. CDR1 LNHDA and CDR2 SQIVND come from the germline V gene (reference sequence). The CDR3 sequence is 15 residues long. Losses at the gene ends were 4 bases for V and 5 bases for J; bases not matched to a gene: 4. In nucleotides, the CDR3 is TGTGCCAGTAGTACCCTAGCGGGGGGCGACAATGAGCAGTTCTTC. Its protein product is CASSTLAGGDNEQFF.